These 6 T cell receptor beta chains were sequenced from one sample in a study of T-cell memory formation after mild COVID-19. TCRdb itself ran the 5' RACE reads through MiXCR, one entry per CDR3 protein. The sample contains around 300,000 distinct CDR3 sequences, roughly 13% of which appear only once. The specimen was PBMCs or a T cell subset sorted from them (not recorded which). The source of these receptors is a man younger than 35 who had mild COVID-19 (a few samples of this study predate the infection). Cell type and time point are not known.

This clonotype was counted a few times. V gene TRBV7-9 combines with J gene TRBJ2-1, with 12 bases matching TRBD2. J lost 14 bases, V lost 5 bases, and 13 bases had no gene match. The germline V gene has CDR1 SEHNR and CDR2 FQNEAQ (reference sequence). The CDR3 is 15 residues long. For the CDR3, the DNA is TGTGCCAGCAGCCACGGGACTAGCGGGTCAGCCAAGGAGTTCTTC. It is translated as CASSHGTSGSAKEFF.

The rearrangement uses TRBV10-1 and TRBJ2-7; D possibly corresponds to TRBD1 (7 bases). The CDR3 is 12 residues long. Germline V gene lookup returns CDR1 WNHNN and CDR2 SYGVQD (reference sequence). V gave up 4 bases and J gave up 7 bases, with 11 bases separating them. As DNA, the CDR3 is TGCGCCAGCAGTGGACAGGGAGGAGAGCAGTACTTC. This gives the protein CASSGQGGEQYF.

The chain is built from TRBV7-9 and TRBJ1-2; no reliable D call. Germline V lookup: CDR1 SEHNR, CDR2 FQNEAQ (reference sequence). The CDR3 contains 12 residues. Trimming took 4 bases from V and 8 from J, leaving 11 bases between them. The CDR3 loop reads CASSSGGGGYTF. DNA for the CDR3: TGTGCCAGCAGCTCCGGCGGTGGGGGCTACACCTTC.

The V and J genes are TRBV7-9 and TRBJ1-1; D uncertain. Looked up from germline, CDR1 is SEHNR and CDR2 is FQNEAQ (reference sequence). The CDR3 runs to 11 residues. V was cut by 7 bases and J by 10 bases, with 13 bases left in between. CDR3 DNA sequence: TGTGCCAGCATGGCCGGGCCTCTAGCTTTCTTT. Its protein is CASMAGPLAFF.

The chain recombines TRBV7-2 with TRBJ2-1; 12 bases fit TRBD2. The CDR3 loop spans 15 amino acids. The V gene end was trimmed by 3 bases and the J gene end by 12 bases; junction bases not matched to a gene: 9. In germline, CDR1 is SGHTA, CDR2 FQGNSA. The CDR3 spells CASSFGELAGGTQFF. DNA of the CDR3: TGTGCCAGCAGCTTCGGCGAACTAGCGGGGGGTACGCAGTTCTTC.

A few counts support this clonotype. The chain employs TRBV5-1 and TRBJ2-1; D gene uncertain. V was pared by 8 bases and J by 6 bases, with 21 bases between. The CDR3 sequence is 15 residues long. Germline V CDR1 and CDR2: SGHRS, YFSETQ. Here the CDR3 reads CASSNQAFWVNEQFF. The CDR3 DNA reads TGCGCCAGTTCTAACCAGGCCTTTTGGGTCAATGAGCAGTTCTTC. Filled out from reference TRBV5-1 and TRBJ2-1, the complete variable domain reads KAGVTQTPRYLIKTRGQQVTLSCSPISGHRSVSWYQQTPGQGLQFLFEYFSETQRNKGNFPGRFSGRQFSNSRSEMNVSTLELGDSALYLCASSNQAFWVNEQFFGPGTRLTVL.